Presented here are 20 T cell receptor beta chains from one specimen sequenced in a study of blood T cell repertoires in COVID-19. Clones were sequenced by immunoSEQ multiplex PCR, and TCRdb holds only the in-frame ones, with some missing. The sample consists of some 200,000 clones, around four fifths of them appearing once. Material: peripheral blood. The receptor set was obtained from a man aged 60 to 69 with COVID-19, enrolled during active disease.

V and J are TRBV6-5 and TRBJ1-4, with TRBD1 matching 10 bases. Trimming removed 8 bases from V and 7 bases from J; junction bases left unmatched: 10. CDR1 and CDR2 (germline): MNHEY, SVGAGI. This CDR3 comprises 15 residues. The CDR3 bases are TGTGCCAGCCAAATTTCCGGACAGGGGGGTGAAAAACTGTTTTTT. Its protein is CASQISGQGGEKLFF.

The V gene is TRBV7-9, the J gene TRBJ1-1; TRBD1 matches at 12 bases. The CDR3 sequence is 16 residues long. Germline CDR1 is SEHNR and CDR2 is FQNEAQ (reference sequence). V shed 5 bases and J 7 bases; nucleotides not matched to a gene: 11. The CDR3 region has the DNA TGTGCCAGCAGCCAACCGGGACAGGGGGCTCTTAGTGAAGCTTTCTTT. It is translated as CASSQPGQGALSEAFF.

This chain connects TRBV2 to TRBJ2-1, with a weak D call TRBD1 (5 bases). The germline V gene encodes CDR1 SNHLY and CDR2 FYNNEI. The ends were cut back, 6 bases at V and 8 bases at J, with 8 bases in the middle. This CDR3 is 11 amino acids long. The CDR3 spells CASSQGYEQFF. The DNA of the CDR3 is TGTGCCAGCAGCCAGGGATATGAGCAGTTCTTC.

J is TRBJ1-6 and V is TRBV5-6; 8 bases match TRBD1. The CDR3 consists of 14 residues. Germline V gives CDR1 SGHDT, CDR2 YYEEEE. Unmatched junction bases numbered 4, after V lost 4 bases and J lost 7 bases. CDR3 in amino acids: CASSGQGGNSPLHF. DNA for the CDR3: TGTGCCAGCAGCGGACAGGGTGGGAATTCACCCCTCCACTTT.

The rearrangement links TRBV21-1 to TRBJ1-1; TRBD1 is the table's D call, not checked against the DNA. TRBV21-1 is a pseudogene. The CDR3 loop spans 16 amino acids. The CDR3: CASSTRDRGSDTEAFF. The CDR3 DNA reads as TGTGCCAGCAGCACCCGGGACAGGGGATCGGACACTGAAGCTTTCTTT.

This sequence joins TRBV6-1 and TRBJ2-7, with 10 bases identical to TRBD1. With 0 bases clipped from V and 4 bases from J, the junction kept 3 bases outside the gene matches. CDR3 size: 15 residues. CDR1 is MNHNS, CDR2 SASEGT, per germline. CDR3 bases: TGTGCCAGCAGTGAAGCGGGGACAGGGGCATACGAGCAGTACTTC. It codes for CASSEAGTGAYEQYF.

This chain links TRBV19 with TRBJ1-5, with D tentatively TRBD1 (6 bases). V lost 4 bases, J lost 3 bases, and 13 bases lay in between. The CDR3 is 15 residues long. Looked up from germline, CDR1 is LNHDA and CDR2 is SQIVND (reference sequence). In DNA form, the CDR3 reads TGTGCCAGTAGTAAAGAGGCAGGGGTCAATCAGCCCCAGCATTTT. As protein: CASSKEAGVNQPQHF.

CDR3 bases: TGTGCCAGTAGTACCCGACAGGGGGCGGGTAACTATGGCTACACCTTC. Amino acids: CASSTRQGAGNYGYTF. V is TRBV19 and J is TRBJ1-2, with 10 positions matching TRBD1. The CDR3 is 16 residues long. The ends lost 4 bases at V and 1 base at J; junction bases unmatched: 6. CDR1 is LNHDA, CDR2 SQIVND, per germline (reference sequence). Based on the CDR3 plus reference TRBV19 and TRBJ1-2, the full variable domain is DGGITQSPKYLFRKEGQNVTLSCEQNLNHDAMYWYRQDPGQGLRLIYYSQIVNDFQKGDIAEGYSVSREKKESFPLTVTSAQKNPTAFYLCASSTRQGAGNYGYTFGSGTRLTVV.

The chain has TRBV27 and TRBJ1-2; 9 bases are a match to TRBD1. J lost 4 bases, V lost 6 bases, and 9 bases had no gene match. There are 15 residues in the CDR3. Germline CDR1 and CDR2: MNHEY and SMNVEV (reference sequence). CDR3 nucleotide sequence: TGTGCCAGCAGCCTGACAGGGGGAATAATCTATGGCTACACCTTC. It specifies CASSLTGGIIYGYTF.

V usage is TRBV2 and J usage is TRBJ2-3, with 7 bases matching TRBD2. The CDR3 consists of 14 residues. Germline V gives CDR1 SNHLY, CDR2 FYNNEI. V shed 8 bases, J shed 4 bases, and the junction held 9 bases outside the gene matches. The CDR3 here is CASFREVGADTQYF. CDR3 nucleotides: TGTGCCAGCTTTCGGGAGGTCGGTGCAGATACGCAGTATTTT. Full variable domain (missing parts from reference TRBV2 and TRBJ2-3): EPEVTQTPSHQVTQMGQEVILRCVPISNHLYFYWYRQILGQKVEFLVSFYNNEISEKSEIFDDQFSVERPDGSNFTLKIRSTKLEDSAMYFCASFREVGADTQYFGPGTRLTVL.

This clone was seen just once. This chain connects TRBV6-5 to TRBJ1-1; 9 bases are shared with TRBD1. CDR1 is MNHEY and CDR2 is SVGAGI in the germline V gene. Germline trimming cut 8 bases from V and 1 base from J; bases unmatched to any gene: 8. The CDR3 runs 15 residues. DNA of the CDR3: TGTGCCAGCCGTAAGGGACAGGGCGGGAACACTGAAGCTTTCTTT. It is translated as CASRKGQGGNTEAFF.

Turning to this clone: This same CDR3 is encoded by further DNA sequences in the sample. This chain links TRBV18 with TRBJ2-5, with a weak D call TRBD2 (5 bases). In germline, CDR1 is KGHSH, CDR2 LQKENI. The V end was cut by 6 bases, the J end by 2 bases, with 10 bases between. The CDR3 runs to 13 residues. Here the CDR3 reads CASSRGQQETQYF. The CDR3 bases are TGTGCCAGCTCCCGAGGGCAGCAAGAGACCCAGTACTTC.

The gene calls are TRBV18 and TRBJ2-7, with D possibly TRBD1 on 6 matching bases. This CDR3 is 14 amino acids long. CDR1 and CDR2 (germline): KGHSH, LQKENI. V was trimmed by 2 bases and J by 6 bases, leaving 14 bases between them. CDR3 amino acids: CASSPSRQVGEQYF. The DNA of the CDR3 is TGTGCCAGCTCACCATCTCGACAGGTAGGCGAGCAGTACTTC.

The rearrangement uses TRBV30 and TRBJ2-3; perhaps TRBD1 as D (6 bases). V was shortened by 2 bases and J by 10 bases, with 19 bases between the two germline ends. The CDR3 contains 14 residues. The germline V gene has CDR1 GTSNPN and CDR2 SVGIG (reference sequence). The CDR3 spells CAWSRQVTGLAQYF. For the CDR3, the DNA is TGTGCCTGGAGTAGACAGGTTACCGGTTTGGCGCAGTATTTT.

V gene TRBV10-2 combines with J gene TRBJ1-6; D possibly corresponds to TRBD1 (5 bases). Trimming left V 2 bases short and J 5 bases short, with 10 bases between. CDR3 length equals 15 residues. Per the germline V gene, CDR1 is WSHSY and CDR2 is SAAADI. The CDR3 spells CASSEPTADNSPLHF. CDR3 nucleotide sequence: TGCGCCAGCAGTGAGCCGACAGCCGATAATTCACCCCTCCACTTT.

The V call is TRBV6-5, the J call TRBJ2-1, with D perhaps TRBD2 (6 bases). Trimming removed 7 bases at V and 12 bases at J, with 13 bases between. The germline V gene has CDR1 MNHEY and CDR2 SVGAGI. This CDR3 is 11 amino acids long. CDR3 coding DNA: TGTGCCAGCACCCTGGAGGGGTGGCAGTTCTTC. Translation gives CASTLEGWQFF.

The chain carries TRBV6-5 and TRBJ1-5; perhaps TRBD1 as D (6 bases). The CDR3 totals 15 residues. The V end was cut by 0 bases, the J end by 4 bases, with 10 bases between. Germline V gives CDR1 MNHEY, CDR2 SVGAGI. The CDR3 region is CASSYSWTVNQPQHF. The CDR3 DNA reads TGTGCCAGCAGTTACTCCTGGACAGTTAATCAGCCCCAGCATTTT.

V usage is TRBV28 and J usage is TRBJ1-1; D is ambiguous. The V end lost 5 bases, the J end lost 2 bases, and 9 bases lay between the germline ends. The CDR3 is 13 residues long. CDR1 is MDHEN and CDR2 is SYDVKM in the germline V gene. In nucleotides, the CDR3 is TGTGCCAGCAGTCCTCAGTCCAACACTGAAGCTTTCTTT. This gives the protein CASSPQSNTEAFF.

The CDR3 loop is CASSREEARVNNSPLHF. The CDR3 bases are TGCGCCAGCAGCCGAGAAGAGGCCAGGGTCAACAATTCACCCCTCCACTTT. The chain is built from TRBV4-1 and TRBJ1-6; possible D gene TRBD1, 5 bases. CDR3 length equals 17 residues. Per germline, CDR1 MGHRA and CDR2 YSYEKL. With 4 bases removed from V and 7 bases from J, the gap between germline ends came to 20 bases.

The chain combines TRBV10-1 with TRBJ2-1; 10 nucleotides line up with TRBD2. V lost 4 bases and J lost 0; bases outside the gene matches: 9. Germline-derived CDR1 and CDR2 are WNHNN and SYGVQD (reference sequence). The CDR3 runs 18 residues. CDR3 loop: CASSGPTEREGSYNEQFF. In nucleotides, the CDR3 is TGCGCCAGCAGTGGGCCTACTGAGCGGGAGGGCTCCTACAATGAGCAGTTCTTC.